This T cell receptor (beta chain) originates from a study of shared T cell receptors in the human thymus. This clone was observed a single time. The assay was immunoSEQ multiplex PCR, and TCRdb's table has in-frame clones only and misses some. The table records about 660,000 clones, 85% to 90% of them present only once. The germline V gene has CDR1 LNHDA and CDR2 SQIVND (reference sequence). This CDR3 comprises 14 residues. Losses at the gene ends were 3 bases for V and 7 bases for J; bases not matched to a gene: 3. Another study also made use of these data, one on human thymus T cells.

The origin of this receptor is a boy under three years old with a congenital heart defect. What was sequenced was thymocytes. V is TRBV19 and J is TRBJ2-1; 10 nucleotides align to TRBD2. DNA for the CDR3: TGTGCCAGTAGTATCGAGCGGGGGGGGAATGAGCAGTTCTTC. Protein: CASSIERGGNEQFF. Combining the CDR3 with reference TRBV19 and TRBJ2-1 gives the whole variable domain DGGITQSPKYLFRKEGQNVTLSCEQNLNHDAMYWYRQDPGQGLRLIYYSQIVNDFQKGDIAEGYSVSREKKESFPLTVTSAQKNPTAFYLCASSIERGGNEQFFGPGTRLTVL.